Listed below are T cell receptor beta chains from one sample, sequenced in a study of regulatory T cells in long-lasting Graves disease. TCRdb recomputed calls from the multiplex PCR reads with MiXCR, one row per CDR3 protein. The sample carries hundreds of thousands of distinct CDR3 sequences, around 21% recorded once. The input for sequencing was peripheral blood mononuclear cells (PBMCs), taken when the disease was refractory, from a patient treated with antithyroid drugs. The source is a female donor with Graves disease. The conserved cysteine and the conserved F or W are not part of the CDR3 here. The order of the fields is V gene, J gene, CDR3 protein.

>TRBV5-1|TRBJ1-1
ASSLYIGSQPRNTEAF
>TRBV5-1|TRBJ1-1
ASTDRGGTEAF
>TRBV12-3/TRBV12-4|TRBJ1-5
ASSYSGVDIF
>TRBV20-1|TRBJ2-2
SAAGTSGSRAGELF
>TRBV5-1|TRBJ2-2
ASSLDLAGVTGELF
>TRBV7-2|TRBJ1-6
ASSLARQRNSPLH
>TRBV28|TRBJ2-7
ASSLWGQFYEQY
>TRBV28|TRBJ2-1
ASSLLAGTGFNEQF
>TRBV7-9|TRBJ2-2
ASSRIGTGELF
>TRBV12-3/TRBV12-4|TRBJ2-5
ASRLGQGQETQY
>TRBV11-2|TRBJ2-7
ASSSYRGPSAYEQY
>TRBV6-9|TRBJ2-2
ASSYWGNTGELF
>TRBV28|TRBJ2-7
ASNANYPNSYEQY
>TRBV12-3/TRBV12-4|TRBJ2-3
ATLSGTSTDTQY
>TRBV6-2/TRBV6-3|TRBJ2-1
ASARASYNEQF
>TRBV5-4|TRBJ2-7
ASSLRTRPVDEQY
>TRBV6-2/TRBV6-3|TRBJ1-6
ASSSGRISYNSPLH
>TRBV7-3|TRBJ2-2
ASSPPVGTTNTGELF
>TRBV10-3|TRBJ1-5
AISERSNQPQH
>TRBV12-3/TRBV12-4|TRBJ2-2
ASSLLGGAATGELF
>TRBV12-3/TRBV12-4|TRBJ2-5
ASRRQGYLETQY
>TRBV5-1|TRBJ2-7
ASSLVSDKAYEQY
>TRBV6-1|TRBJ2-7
ASRMSLAVYEQY
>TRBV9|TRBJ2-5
ASSVALGRGETQY
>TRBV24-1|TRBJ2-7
ATSQAFSPYEQY
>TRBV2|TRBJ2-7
ASSGTSGSGAYEQY
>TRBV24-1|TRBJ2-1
AIMSPYNEQF
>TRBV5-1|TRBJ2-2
ASSSFSPFSAGELF
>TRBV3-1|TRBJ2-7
ASSQVREISYEQY
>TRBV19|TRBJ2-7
ASSIAGEYEQY
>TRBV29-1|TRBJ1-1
SAQDRKNTEAF
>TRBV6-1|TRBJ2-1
ASTPDPNEQF
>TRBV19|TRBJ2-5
ASSIVGVRETQY
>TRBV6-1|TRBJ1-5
ASRESNQPQH